This T cell receptor (beta chain) stems from a study of vaccination and CD4 T cells after COVID-19. Study at large: For each participant, vaccination comprised two doses of either the BNT162b2 or the mRNA-1273 vaccine.

Worth noting for this clonotype: Antigen specificity is unknown.

Treatment noted: roughly 10-day PBMC culture with coronavirus spike peptide pools or control peptides (ViraFEST assay). The germline V gene encodes CDR1 SGHTA and CDR2 FQGNSA. This CDR3 has 16 residues. Trimming removed 1 base from V and 1 base from J, with 13 bases in between. Sequenced with the Oncomine TCR Beta short-read assay was DNA taken from cultured CD4+ T cells. The source of extracted genomic DNA was cultured CD4+ T cells. TCRdb independently ran MiXCR on the PCR reads; one entry per CDR3 protein. The sample lists approximately 19,000 distinct CDR3 sequences; 70% were seen once. The sequence was obtained from a human donor who had recovered from COVID-19. Sequencing input: CD4+ T cells from blood, cultured in vitro. The chain has TRBV7-2 and TRBJ1-1; D is uncertain. The CDR3 DNA reads TGTGCCAGCAGCTTAGTGATGGTCAGACCGAACACTGAAGCTTTCTTT. Translation: CASSLVMVRPNTEAFF.